This entry describes one T cell receptor beta chain. Sequencing used immunoSEQ multiplex PCR; TCRdb keeps in-frame clones, though not all of them. The sample lists 95,000 to 150,000 clones, about four fifths occurring once. The data stem from a study of blood T cell repertoires in COVID-19. Across the study: T cells, B-cell-depleted T cells, or PBMCs provided the cDNA or gDNA that served as material.

Germline assignment: CDR1 KGHDR and CDR2 SFDVKD. After removal of 6 bases from V and 4 bases from J, the junction contained 13 bases not matched to a gene. The CDR3 runs to 17 residues. This receptor was obtained from a woman aged 70 to 79 with acute or convalescent COVID-19. Specimen: peripheral blood. The chain is built from TRBV24-1 and TRBJ1-2; 10 bases map to TRBD1. CDR3 nucleotides: TGTGCCACCAGTCAATCCGGGACAGGGGATCGTAGCTATGGCTACACCTTC. Translating it yields CATSQSGTGDRSYGYTF.